This T cell receptor beta chain was identified during a study of radiation and T cells in renal cell carcinoma. Time point: blood 4 weeks post-SBRT, at nephrectomy. Treatment described: 15 Gy SBRT to primary tumor, nephrectomy 4 weeks later. The V gene's germline CDR1 is MDHEN and CDR2 SYDVKM. CDR3 length: 17 amino acids. Trimming left V 7 bases short and J 0 bases short, with 19 bases between. Sequencing used immunoSEQ multiplex PCR; TCRdb keeps in-frame clones, though not all of them. Of 97,000 or so clones listed, around 84% were seen once; the top ten hold roughly 7.6%. This clonotype was sampled from a man aged 60 to 75 with renal cell carcinoma. The chain carries TRBV28 and TRBJ1-3, with a tentative D call TRBD1 (5 bases). The source material was blood, sampled from a patient whose treatment included radiotherapy and nephrectomy. The CDR3 coding sequence is TGTGCCAGCAATCAGGAGGGGAACTTAGTCTCTGGAAACACCATATATTTT. It specifies CASNQEGNLVSGNTIYF.